This TCR beta chain was recovered during a study of cytomegalovirus exposure and HLA in healthy donors. Germline lookup yields CDR1 LNHDA and CDR2 SQIVND (reference sequence). The CDR3 has 14 residues. V lost 7 bases, J lost 5 bases, and 10 bases stayed unmatched. Regarding the study as a whole: High specificity and sensitivity for cytomegalovirus status were reported for the classifier. Many donors shared some public TCRs, even though most TCR sequences were rare. In vitro, three CMV-associated chains proved specific for CMV antigens.

The donors belonged to the approximately 110-subject validation cohort, separate from the roughly 720-subject first cohort. Only in-frame clones appear in the TCRdb table, and some are missing; sequencing was by immunoSEQ multiplex PCR. The sample records 150,000 or so clones, 86% being singletons. On this clone: What it binds is not known.

Material: PBMCs. The chain couples TRBV19 to TRBJ2-7; TRBD2 agrees at 8 bases. This clonotype was obtained from a man in his late teens or twenties in good health and CMV-seropositive. The CDR3 region is CASTSSLAGHEQYF. CDR3 nucleotides: TGTGCCAGTACTTCCTCCCTAGCGGGCCACGAGCAGTACTTC.